The present entry profiles one T cell receptor beta chain with its context. This clonotype has ten or more counts. What antigen it recognizes has not been identified. The input lacks base qualities; no much larger clone sits a single base away. The germline V gene (reference sequence) provides CDR1 SEHNR and CDR2 FQNEAQ. Trimming accounts for 4 bases at V and 15 bases at J, while the number of junction bases matched to no gene is 11. The CDR3 numbers 14 residues from cysteine through phenylalanine. Only the CDR3 region is kept as DNA, spanning 42 bases read in frame from base 1. For the unsorted PBMC libraries, 2 million PBMCs were stored in RNAlater at -80 degrees C until RNA extraction and were used to generate the libraries. Multiple sclerosis patients were enrolled in a US clinical protocol evaluating disease progression by magnetic resonance imaging. PBMCs were separated from peripheral blood using Ficoll-Hypaque density gradient centrifugation and then cryopreserved in liquid nitrogen.

cDNA synthesis used template-switch 5'RACE with a primer carrying a 10-nucleotide random unique molecular identifier tagging each TCR transcript. Every sequencing run covered 15-18 subjects and yielded more than 160 million TCR-beta sequences. Total RNA was extracted with the RNeasy kit. Using the KAPA Real-time Library Amplification kit, TCR-beta VDJ regions were amplified with primers for the TCR constant region and the 5'RACE anchor. Sample indexes and Illumina adaptors were added in a first PCR, after which library yield was increased in a second PCR. The roughly 650 bp TCR product was size-selected on a 2% E-gel SizeSelection system after Ampure bead purification. Before pooling, library quality was checked on a Bioanalyzer, concentration was measured with Qubit, and libraries were quantified with the Kapa Library Quantification kit. Paired-end 2 x 150 bp sequencing of the libraries was performed on an Illumina HiSeq 2500. To increase sequence diversity, about 25-30% phiX was spiked into each library pool. In the authors' own workflow: Quality-filtered reads were processed with the UMI-based MiGEC pipeline, which removed over 75% of raw TCR sequences during error correction. IMGT germline references were used for alignment of VDJ genes, and clonotypes were defined by a unique CDR3 amino acid sequence together with V-J genes. Clonal expansion, Shannon diversity and CDR3 relatedness (CalcPairwiseDistances, ClusterSamples) were evaluated with VDJtools, and phylogenetic trees were built with CLCbio workbench. Clones with at least 8 unique UMIs were defined as expanded, with this threshold being based on coefficient-of-variation modelling across technical triplicates. Clones were called with MiXCR by TCRdb after fastp trimmed the public reads at Q25, and only in-frame beta chains were retained. Every entry covers one CDR3 protein and lists the most common genes and DNA from its rows. For this entry, the V and J calls and clone size follow TCRdb and not the study's own pipeline. For this sample the table gives some 56,000 distinct CDR3 sequences, of which around 4% were detected only once. The top ten hold 5.5% to 7.5% of the sample.

This entry comes from a study of neurological immune-mediated disorders (dated by TCRdb to about 2019). Context from the whole study: Among the approximately 35 multiple sclerosis patients, approximately 30 had relapsing-remitting MS and 3 had secondary progressive MS. The roughly 110 TCR-beta libraries covered PBMC samples along with longitudinal samples, technical triplicates, and paired sorted CD4+ and CD8+ T-cell subsets. The study compared peripheral blood TCR-beta repertoires of HTLV-I-associated myelopathy (HAM/TSP) patients, multiple sclerosis patients and healthy controls using UMI-based sequencing. The cohort comprised roughly 69 subjects: around 15 HAM/TSP patients, around 34 multiple sclerosis patients and 20 or so healthy controls.

What the study reported, not specific to this receptor: No association of the MS cluster with clinical or MRI features was observed, and the need for larger cohorts was stated by the authors. No identical CDR3 amino acid sequences were shared among expanded clones across subjects, suggesting private TCR-beta repertoires in all groups. In a phylogenetic analysis, the repertoires of 18 out of 34 MS patients fell into a single cluster of related CDR3 sequences, pointing to a possible signature at the repertoire level. TCR clonal expansion was highest in HAM/TSP patients and lowest in MS patients, with MS patients falling below even healthy controls.

Recombination linked TRBV7-9 to TRBJ2-4, with 11 bases matching TRBD1. This sequence originates from a man in his 60s with multiple sclerosis. Source material: PBMCs. The CDR3 protein: CASSSAGTGGIWYF. The nucleotide sequence reads as follows: TGTGCCAGCAGCTCCGCCGGGACAGGGGGAATATGGTACTTC.